This TCR beta chain was identified during a study of blood T cell repertoires in COVID-19. Study-level background: COVID-19 samples from acute and convalescent phases originated in the United States, Italy and Spain. Sources were T cells, B-cell-depleted T cells, or PBMCs; the material itself was cDNA or gDNA.

Original processing methods: From reference gene primer amplification, estimates of nucleated cell counts were derived. Measured with immunoSEQ multiplex PCR; TCRdb has only the in-frame clones, and not every one. The V and J calls and the clone size are those of that table, but D and trimming were determined from the DNA. The sample records 130,000 or so clones, approximately 82% being singletons. The receptor was isolated from a man older than 75 with active or convalescent COVID-19. Sequenced sample: peripheral blood.

The CDR3 protein is CASSPRQMNTEAFF. The CDR3 nucleotides read TGCGCCAGCAGCCCAAGACAGATGAACACTGAAGCTTTCTTT. J is TRBJ1-1 and V is TRBV5-1, with a possible D match to TRBD1 (5 bases). Germline lookup yields CDR1 SGHRS and CDR2 YFSETQ. V was trimmed by 4 bases and J by 0 bases, leaving 10 bases between them. This CDR3 has 14 amino acids. The whole variable domain, filled in from reference TRBV5-1 and TRBJ1-1, reads KAGVTQTPRYLIKTRGQQVTLSCSPISGHRSVSWYQQTPGQGLQFLFEYFSETQRNKGNFPGRFSGRQFSNSRSEMNVSTLELGDSALYLCASSPRQMNTEAFFGQGTRLTVV.